This T cell receptor (beta chain) was recorded in a study of cytomegalovirus exposure and HLA in healthy donors. The overall study: The approximately 710 first-cohort repertoires and the 130 or so validation repertoires shared the same platform, a later analysis reported.

V lost 2 bases and J 6 bases, leaving 5 bases between the germline ends. The CDR3 consists of 12 residues. In germline, CDR1 is SGHTA, CDR2 FQGNSA. Some clones are missing from TCRdb's copy, which holds only in-frame ones; the method was immunoSEQ multiplex PCR. The table records about 200,000 clones, about 81% of them present only once. Turning to this clone: The antigen remains unidentified.

The donors were part of the validation cohort, which consisted of some 120 subjects and was separate from the first cohort of 666 subjects. Study-wide results and limits: One later analysis, an examination of the 120 validation repertoires, found that first-cohort TCR clusters tended to co-occur in them.

This chain joins TRBV7-2 and TRBJ1-5; no firm D call. Sequencing was performed on PBMCs. The sequence was collected from a woman aged 30 to 39 in good health and CMV-seronegative. The CDR3 is CASSLNLQPQHF. CDR3 nucleotide sequence: TGTGCCAGCAGCTTAAATCTTCAGCCCCAGCATTTT.